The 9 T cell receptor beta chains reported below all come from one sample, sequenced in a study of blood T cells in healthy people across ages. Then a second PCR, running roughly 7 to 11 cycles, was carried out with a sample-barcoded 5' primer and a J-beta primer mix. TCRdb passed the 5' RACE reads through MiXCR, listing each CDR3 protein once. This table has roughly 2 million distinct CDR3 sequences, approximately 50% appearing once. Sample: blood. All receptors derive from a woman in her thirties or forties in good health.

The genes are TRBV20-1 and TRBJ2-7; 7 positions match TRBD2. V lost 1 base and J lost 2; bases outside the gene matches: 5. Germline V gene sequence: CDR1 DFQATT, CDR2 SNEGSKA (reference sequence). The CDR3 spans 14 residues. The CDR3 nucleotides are TGCAGTGCTAGAGCCGGGGGGATTACCTACGAGCAGTACTTC. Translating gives CSARAGGITYEQYF.

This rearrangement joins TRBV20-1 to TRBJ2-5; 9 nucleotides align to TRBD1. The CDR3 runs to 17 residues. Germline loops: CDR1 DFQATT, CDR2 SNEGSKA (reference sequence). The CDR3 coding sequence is TGCAGGAGTGTCAGGACAGGGGATCCTCACCCCCAAGAGACCCAGTACTTC. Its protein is CRSVRTGDPHPQETQYF.

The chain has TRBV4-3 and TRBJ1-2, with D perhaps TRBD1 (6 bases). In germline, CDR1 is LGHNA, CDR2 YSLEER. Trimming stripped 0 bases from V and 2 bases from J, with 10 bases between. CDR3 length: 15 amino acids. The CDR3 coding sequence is TGCGCCAGCAGCCAAGATGGACAGCAGAACTATGGCTACACCTTC. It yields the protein CASSQDGQQNYGYTF.

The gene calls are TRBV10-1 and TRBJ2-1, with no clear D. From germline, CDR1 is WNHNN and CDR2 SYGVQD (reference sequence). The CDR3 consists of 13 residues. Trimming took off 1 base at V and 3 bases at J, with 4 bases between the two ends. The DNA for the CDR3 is TGCGCCAGCAGTGAGTTCCTCTACAATGAGCAGTTCTTC. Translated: CASSEFLYNEQFF.

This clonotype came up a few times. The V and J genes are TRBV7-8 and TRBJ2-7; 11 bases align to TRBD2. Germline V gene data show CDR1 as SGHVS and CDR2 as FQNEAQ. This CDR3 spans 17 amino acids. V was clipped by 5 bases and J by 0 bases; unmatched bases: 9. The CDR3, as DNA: TGTGCCAGCAGCGTATCTAGCGGGGGGATCCTCTCCTACGAGCAGTACTTC. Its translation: CASSVSSGGILSYEQYF.

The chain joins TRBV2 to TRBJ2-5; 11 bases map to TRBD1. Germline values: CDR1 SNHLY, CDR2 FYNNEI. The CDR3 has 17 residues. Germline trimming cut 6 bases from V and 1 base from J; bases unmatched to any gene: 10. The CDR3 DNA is TGTGCCAGCAGGAAGATGACCGGGACAGGGGGCCAAGAGACCCAGTACTTC. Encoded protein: CASRKMTGTGGQETQYF.

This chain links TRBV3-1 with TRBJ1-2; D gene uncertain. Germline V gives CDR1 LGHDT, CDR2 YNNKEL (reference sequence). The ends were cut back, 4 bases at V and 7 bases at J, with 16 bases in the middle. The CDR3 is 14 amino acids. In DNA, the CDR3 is TGTGCCAGCAGCCCCGCGTCCGCGGGCTTTGGCTACACCTTC. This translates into CASSPASAGFGYTF.

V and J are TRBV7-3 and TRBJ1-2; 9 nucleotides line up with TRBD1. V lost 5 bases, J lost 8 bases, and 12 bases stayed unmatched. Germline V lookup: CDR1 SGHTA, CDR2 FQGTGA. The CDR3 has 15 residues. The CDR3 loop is CASSNTGTGKGGYTF. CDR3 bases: TGTGCCAGCAGCAATACCGGGACAGGGAAAGGAGGCTACACCTTC.

CDR3 amino acids: CATSREVPGGAGNEQYF. CDR3 DNA sequence: TGTGCCACCAGCAGGGAAGTTCCAGGGGGAGCAGGAAACGAGCAGTACTTC. This chain links TRBV15 with TRBJ2-4; TRBD1 matches 7 bases. The last part of the DNA fits TRBJ2-7 better; the J call may be wrong. The CDR3 loop spans 17 amino acids. Germline values: CDR1 LNHNV, CDR2 YYDKDF (reference sequence).